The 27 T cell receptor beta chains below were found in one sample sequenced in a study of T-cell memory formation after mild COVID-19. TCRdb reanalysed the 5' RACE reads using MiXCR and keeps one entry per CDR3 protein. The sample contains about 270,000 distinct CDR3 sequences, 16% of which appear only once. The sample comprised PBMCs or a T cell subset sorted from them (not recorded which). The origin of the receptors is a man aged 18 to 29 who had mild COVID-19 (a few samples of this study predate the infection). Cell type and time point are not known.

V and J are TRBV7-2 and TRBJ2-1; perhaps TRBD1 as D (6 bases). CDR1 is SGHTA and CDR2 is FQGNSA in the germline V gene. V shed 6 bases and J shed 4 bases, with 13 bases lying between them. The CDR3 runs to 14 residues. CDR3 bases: TGTGCCAGCAGTGGACAGTTTGGGTACAATGAGCAGTTCTTC. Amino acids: CASSGQFGYNEQFF.

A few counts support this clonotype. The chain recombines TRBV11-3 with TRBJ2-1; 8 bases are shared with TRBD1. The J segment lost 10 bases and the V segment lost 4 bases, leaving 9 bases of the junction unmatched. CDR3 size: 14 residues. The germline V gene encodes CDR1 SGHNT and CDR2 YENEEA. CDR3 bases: TGTGCCAGCAGCTCCCAGGACAGGGCGTTGGAGCAGTTCTTC. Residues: CASSSQDRALEQFF.

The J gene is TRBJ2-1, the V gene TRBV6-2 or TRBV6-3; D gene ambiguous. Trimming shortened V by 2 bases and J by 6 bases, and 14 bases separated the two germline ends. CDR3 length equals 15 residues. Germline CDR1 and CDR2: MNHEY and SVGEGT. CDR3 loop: CASSYGPLPLNEQFF. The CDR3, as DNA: TGTGCCAGCAGTTACGGCCCGCTACCCCTCAATGAGCAGTTCTTC.

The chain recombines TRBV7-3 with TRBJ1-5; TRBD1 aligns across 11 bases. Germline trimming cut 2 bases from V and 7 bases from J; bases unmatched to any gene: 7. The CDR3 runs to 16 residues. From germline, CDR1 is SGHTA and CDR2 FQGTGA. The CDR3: CASSLPDRGLEQPQHF. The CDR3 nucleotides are TGTGCCAGCAGCTTACCGGACAGGGGGCTGGAGCAGCCCCAGCATTTT.

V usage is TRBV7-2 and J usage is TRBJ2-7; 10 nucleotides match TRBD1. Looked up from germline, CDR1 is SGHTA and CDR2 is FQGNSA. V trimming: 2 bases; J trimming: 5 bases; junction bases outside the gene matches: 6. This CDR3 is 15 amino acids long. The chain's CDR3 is CASSLSLDRGDEQYF. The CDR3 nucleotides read TGTGCCAGCAGCTTAAGCCTGGACAGGGGGGACGAGCAGTACTTC.

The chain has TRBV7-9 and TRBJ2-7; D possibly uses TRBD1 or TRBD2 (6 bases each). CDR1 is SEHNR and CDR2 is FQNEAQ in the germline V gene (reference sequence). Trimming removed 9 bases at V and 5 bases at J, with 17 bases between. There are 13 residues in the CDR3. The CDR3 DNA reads TGTGCCAGTCGAGAGGGGGGCAGGGACGAGCAGTACTTC. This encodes CASREGGRDEQYF.

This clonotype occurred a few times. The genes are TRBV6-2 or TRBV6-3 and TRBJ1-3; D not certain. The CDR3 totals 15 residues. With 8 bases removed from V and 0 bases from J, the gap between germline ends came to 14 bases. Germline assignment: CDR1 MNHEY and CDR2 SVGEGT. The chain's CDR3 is CASGRRRSSGNTIYF. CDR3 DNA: TGTGCCAGCGGGCGGAGGAGATCCTCTGGAAACACCATATATTTT.

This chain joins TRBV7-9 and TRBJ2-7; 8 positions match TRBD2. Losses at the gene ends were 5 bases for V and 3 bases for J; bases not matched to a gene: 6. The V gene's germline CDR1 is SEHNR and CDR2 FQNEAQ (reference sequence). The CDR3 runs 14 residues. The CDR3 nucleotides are TGTGCCAGCAGCCCGGACGGGAGGGGCTACGAGCAGTACTTC. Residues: CASSPDGRGYEQYF.

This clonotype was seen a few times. The chain's CDR3 is CASRVAANTEAFF. Written as DNA, the CDR3 is TGTGCCAGCAGGGTGGCAGCTAACACTGAAGCTTTCTTT. The gene calls are TRBV12-3 or TRBV12-4 and TRBJ1-1; the D is unclear. V was cut by 6 bases and J by 2 bases, with 10 bases left in between. The CDR3 is made up of 13 amino acids.

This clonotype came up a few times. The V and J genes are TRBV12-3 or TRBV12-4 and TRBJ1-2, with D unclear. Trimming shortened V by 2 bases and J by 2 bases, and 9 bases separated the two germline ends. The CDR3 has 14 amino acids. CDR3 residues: CASSLNGRNYGYTF. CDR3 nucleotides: TGTGCCAGCAGTTTAAACGGCAGAAACTATGGCTACACCTTC.

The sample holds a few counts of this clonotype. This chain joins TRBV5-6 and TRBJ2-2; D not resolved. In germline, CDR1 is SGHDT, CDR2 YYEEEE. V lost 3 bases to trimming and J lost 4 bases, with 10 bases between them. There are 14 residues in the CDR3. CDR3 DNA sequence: TGTGCCAGCAGCTATAAGCATCTCACCGGGGAGCTGTTTTTT. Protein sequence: CASSYKHLTGELFF. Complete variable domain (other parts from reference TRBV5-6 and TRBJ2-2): DAGVTQSPTHLIKTRGQQVTLRCSPKSGHDTVSWYQQALGQGPQFIFQYYEEEERQRGNFPDRFSGHQFPNYSSELNVNALLLGDSALYLCASSYKHLTGELFFGEGSRLTVL.

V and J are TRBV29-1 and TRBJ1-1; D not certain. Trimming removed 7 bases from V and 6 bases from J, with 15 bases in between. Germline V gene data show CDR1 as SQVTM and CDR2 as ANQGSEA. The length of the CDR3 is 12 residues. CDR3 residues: CSAYSVKAEAFF. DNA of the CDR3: TGCAGCGCTTACAGTGTCAAGGCTGAAGCTTTCTTT.

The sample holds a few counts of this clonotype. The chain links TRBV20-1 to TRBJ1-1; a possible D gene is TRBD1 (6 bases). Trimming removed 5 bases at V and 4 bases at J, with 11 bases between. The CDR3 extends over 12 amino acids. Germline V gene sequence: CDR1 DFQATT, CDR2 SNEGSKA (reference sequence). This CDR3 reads CSAPGQITEAFF. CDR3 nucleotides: TGCAGTGCTCCAGGACAGATCACTGAAGCTTTCTTT.

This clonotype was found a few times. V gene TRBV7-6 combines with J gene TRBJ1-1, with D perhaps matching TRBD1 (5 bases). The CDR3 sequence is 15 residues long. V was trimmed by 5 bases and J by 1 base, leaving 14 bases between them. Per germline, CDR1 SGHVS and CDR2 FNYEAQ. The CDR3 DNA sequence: TGTGCCAGCAGCCCAATGGCAGGGAGGAACACTGAAGCTTTCTTT. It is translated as CASSPMAGRNTEAFF.

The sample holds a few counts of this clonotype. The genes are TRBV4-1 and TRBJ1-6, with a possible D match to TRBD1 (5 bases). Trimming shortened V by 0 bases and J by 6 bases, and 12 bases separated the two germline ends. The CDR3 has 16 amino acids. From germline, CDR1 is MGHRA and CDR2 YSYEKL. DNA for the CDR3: TGCGCCAGCAGCCAAGACGGTCCAGGGACTAATTCACCCCTCCACTTT. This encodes CASSQDGPGTNSPLHF.

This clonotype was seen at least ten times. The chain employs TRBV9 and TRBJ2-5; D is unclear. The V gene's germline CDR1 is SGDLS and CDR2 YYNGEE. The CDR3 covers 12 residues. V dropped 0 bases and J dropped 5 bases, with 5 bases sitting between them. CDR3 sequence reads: CASSVGSETQYF. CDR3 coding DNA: TGTGCCAGCAGCGTAGGATCGGAGACCCAGTACTTC.

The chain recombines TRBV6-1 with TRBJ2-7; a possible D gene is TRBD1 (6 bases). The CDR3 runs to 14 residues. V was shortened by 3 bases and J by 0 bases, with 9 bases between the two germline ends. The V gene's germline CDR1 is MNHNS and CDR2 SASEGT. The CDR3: CASSDSGHSYEQYV. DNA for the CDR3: TGTGCCAGCAGTGATTCGGGACACTCCTACGAGCAGTACGTC.

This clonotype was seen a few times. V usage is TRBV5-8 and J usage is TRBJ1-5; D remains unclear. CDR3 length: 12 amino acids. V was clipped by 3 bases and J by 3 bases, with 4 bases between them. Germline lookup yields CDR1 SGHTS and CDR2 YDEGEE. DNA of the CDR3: TGTGCCAGCAGCTCCCCCAATCAGCCCCAGCATTTT. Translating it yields CASSSPNQPQHF.

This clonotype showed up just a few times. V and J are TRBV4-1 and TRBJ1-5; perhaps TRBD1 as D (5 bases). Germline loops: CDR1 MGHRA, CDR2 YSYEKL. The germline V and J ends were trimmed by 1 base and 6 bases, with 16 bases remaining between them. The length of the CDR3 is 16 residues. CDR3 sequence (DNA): TGCGCCAGCAGCCAAGTTCATACCCAGGGAGGTCAGCCCCAGCATTTT. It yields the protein CASSQVHTQGGQPQHF.

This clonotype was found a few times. This chain's CDR3 is CASSYGGPPGELFF. CDR3 in DNA: TGTGCCAGCAGTTACGGAGGGCCCCCCGGGGAGCTGTTTTTT. The chain couples TRBV6-2 or TRBV6-3 to TRBJ2-2; possibly TRBD2 for D (6 bases). V lost 2 bases, J lost 6 bases, and 10 bases lay in between. The CDR3 has 14 amino acids. Germline V gene sequence: CDR1 MNHEY, CDR2 SVGEGT.

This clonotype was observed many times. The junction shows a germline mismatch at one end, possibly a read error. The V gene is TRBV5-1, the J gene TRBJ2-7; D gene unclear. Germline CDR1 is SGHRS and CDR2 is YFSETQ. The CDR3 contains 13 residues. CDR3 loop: CASSLDGSYEQYF. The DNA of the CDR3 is TGTGCCAGCAGCTTGGACGGCTCCTACGAGCAGTACTTC.

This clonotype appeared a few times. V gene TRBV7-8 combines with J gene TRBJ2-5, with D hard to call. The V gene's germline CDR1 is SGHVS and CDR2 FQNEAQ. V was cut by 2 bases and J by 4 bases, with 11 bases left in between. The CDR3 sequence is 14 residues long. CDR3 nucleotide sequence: TGTGCCAGCAGCTTATGGGCGAACTCAGAGACCCAGTACTTC. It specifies CASSLWANSETQYF.

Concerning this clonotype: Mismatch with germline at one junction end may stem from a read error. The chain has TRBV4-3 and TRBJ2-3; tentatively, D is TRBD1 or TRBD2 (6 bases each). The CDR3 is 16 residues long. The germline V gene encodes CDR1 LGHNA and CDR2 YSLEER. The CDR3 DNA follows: TGCGCCAGCAGTCAAGGTTACGGGGGCGGCACAGATACGCAGTATTTT. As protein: CASSQGYGGGTDTQYF.

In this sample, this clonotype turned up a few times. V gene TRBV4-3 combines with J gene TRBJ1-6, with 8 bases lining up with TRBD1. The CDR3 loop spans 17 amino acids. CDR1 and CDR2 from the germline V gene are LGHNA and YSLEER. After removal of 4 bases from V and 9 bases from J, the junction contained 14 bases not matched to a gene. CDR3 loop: CASSPSSGGQAASPLHF. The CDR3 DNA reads TGCGCCAGCAGCCCAAGCTCCGGGGGACAGGCGGCTTCACCCCTCCACTTT.

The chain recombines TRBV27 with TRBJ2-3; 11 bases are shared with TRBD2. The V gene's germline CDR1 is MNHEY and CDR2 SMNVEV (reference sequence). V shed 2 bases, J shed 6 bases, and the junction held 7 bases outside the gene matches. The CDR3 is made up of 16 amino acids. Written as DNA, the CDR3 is TGTGCCAGCAGTTTAGCTAGCGGGGGGCCGGTGGATACGCAGTATTTT. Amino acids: CASSLASGGPVDTQYF.

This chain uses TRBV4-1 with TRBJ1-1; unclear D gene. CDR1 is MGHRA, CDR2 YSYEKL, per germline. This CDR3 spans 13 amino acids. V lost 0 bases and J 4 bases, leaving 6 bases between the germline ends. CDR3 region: CASSQDFPTEAFF. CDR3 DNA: TGCGCCAGCAGCCAAGATTTTCCCACTGAAGCTTTCTTT.

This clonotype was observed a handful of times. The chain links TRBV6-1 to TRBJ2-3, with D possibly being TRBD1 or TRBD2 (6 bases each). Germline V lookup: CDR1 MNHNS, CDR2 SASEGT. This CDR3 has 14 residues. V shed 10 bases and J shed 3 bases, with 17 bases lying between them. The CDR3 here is CAIAPGAGTDTQYF. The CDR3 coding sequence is TGTGCCATTGCCCCGGGGGCCGGGACAGATACGCAGTATTTT.